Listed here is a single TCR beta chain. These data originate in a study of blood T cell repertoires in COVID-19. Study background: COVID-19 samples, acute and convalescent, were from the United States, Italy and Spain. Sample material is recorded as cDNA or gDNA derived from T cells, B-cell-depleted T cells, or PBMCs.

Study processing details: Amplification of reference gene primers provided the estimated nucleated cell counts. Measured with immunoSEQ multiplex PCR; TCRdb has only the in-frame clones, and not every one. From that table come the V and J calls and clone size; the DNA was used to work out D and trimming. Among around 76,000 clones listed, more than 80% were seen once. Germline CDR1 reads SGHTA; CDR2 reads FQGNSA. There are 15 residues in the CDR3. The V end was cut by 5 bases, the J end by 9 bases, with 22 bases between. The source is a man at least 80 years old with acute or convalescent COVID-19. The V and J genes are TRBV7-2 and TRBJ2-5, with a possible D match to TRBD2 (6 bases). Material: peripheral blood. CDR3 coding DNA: TGTGCCAGCAGCCGGGTCGGGAGCGGTCCCCTGGCCCAGTACTTC. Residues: CASSRVGSGPLAQYF.